The 17 T cell receptor beta chains below all came from one sample that was sequenced in a study of cytomegalovirus exposure and HLA in healthy donors. The PCR was carried out with 60 Vbeta primers and 13 Jbeta primers. TCRdb keeps only in-frame clones here, not all; method: immunoSEQ multiplex PCR. The data hold some 130,000 clones, with around 77% observed a single time. Specimen: PBMCs. These TCRs come from a woman aged 55-75 years in good health and CMV-seronegative.

The CDR3 reads CASSQVRLPGVWHF. The CDR3 DNA reads TGCGCCAGCAGCCAAGTCCGTCTCCCAGGTGTTTGGCATTTT. This sequence joins TRBV4-1 and TRBJ1-5; no clear D. The CDR3 contains 14 residues. Germline lookup yields CDR1 MGHRA and CDR2 YSYEKL. V shed 1 base and J shed 15 bases, with 19 bases lying between them.

The chain has TRBV9 and TRBJ2-2, with TRBD1 matching 7 bases. V was pared by 5 bases and J by 1 base, with 5 bases of the junction left unmatched. Germline V gene lookup returns CDR1 SGDLS and CDR2 YYNGEE. The CDR3 consists of 15 residues. CDR3: CASRPGTVNTGELFF. The CDR3 DNA reads as TGTGCCAGCAGACCGGGGACAGTGAACACCGGGGAGCTGTTTTTT.

This clone was detected only a few times. The chain couples TRBV28 to TRBJ2-5; D unclear. This CDR3 spans 12 amino acids. V lost 4 bases and J lost 9, with 12 bases in between. Germline values: CDR1 MDHEN, CDR2 SYDVKM. CDR3 amino acids: CASSSDRRAQYF. CDR3 in DNA: TGTGCCAGCAGTTCCGATAGGAGAGCCCAGTACTTC.

Only one count was recorded for this clone. The chain employs TRBV6-5 and TRBJ2-1; D gene unclear. The germline CDR1 and CDR2 sequences are MNHEY and SVGAGI. The V end lost 2 bases, the J end lost 2 bases, and 10 bases lay between the germline ends. The CDR3 loop spans 15 amino acids. Here the CDR3 reads CASSYGGGTYNEQFF. CDR3 nucleotide sequence: TGTGCCAGCAGTTACGGTGGCGGCACCTACAATGAGCAGTTCTTC.

The chain recombines TRBV28 with TRBJ1-5; 7 nucleotides agree with TRBD1. The germline CDR1 and CDR2 sequences are MDHEN and SYDVKM. After removal of 3 bases from V and 7 bases from J, the junction contained 9 bases not matched to a gene. The CDR3 length is 15 residues. The CDR3: CASSFPGGIGQPQHF. The CDR3 DNA sequence: TGTGCCAGCAGTTTTCCAGGGGGAATAGGCCAGCCCCAGCATTTT.

The chain links TRBV27 to TRBJ2-4, with D hard to call. The CDR3 has 13 residues. Germline V CDR1 and CDR2: MNHEY, SMNVEV (reference sequence). Trimming removed 6 bases at V and 0 bases at J, with 6 bases between. The CDR3 nucleotides read TGTGCCAGCAGCCGGGTAGCCAAAAACATTCAGTACTTC. Amino acids: CASSRVAKNIQYF.

The chain uses TRBV6-6 and TRBJ2-3; a possible D gene is TRBD2 (6 bases). Germline-derived CDR1 and CDR2 are MNHNY and SVGAGI (reference sequence). This CDR3 is 13 amino acids long. V shed 2 bases and J shed 8 bases, with 11 bases lying between them. CDR3 region: CASSYGTPATQYF. The DNA for the CDR3 is TGTGCCAGCAGTTACGGGACTCCCGCTACGCAGTATTTT.

The chain combines TRBV7-2 with TRBJ1-2; D is uncertain. This CDR3 contains 15 residues. In germline, CDR1 is SGHTA, CDR2 FQGNSA. Deletions cut 0 bases from V and 4 bases from J, with 12 bases between. The CDR3 DNA sequence: TGTGCCAGCAGCTTAGCAGCGGCGGAAGGCTATGGCTACACCTTC. Residues: CASSLAAAEGYGYTF.

The chain is built from TRBV6-1 and TRBJ1-6; 8 nucleotides match TRBD1. CDR1 and CDR2 (germline): MNHNS, SASEGT. The CDR3 has 14 amino acids. Germline trimming cut 8 bases from V and 10 bases from J; bases unmatched to any gene: 10. The CDR3 DNA is TGTGCCAGCGACAGGGGCGGGGATGGGTCACCCCTCCACTTT. Its protein product is CASDRGGDGSPLHF.

The chain combines TRBV7-6 with TRBJ2-3, with 7 bases identical to TRBD1. Germline V CDR1 and CDR2: SGHVS, FNYEAQ. V shed 5 bases and J 6 bases; nucleotides not matched to a gene: 5. The CDR3 is 13 amino acids. The CDR3 region has the DNA TGTGCCAGCAGCCTGACAGGGCCCGATACGCAGTATTTT. Residues: CASSLTGPDTQYF. The complete variable domain, with remaining parts taken from reference TRBV7-6 and TRBJ2-3, reads GAGVSQSPRYKVTKRGQDVALRCDPISGHVSLYWYRQALGQGPEFLTYFNYEAQQDKSGLPNDRFSAERPEGSISTLTIQRTEQRDSAMYRCASSLTGPDTQYFGPGTRLTVL.

The chain is built from TRBV18 and TRBJ2-3, with D possibly TRBD1 on 5 matching bases. V was pared by 6 bases and J by 0 bases, with 13 bases between. CDR3 length: 15 residues. CDR1 and CDR2 (germline): KGHSH, LQKENI. In DNA, the CDR3 is TGTGCCAGCTCCCCTGACAGACATAGCACAGATACGCAGTATTTT. This translates into CASSPDRHSTDTQYF.

The genes are TRBV7-8 and TRBJ2-7; 11 bases are shared with TRBD2. Germline V CDR1 and CDR2: SGHVS, FQNEAQ. This CDR3 contains 18 residues. Trimming took 5 bases from V and 4 from J; bases not matched to a gene: 16. CDR3 in DNA: TGTGCCAGCAGCCCCCGGCCCGGGACTAGCGGTACCCTATACGAGCAGTACTTC. Translating it yields CASSPRPGTSGTLYEQYF.

This chain connects TRBV15 to TRBJ2-2; possibly TRBD2 for D (7 bases). The CDR3 is 16 residues long. The germline V gene has CDR1 LNHNV and CDR2 YYDKDF (reference sequence). The germline V and J ends were trimmed by 0 bases and 5 bases, with 13 bases remaining between them. The CDR3 spells CATSRDRGARTGELFF. CDR3 nucleotide sequence: TGTGCCACCAGCAGAGATCGGGGGGCTCGGACCGGGGAGCTGTTTTTT.

This clone was seen a few times. This sequence joins TRBV4-1 and TRBJ2-1, with 7 bases matching TRBD1. The germline CDR1 and CDR2 sequences are MGHRA and YSYEKL. The CDR3 spans 16 residues. The V and J ends lost 3 bases and 2 bases, in that order; junction bases with no gene match: 7. CDR3 amino acids: CASSHPTTGPYNEQFF. In DNA, the CDR3 is TGCGCCAGCAGCCACCCCACGACAGGGCCCTACAATGAGCAGTTCTTC.

Worth noting for this clone: Other DNA sequences in this specimen translate into the identical CDR3. This rearrangement joins TRBV7-2 to TRBJ2-3; no clear D gene. V was cut by 3 bases and J by 2 bases, with 9 bases left in between. This CDR3 is 14 amino acids long. The V gene's germline CDR1 is SGHTA and CDR2 FQGNSA. The CDR3 spells CASSFLRSTDTQYF. DNA for the CDR3: TGTGCCAGCAGCTTTTTACGGTCCACAGATACGCAGTATTTT.

The chain joins TRBV10-3 to TRBJ2-3, with 11 bases identical to TRBD2. The CDR3 covers 13 residues. Germline trimming cut 9 bases from V and 4 bases from J; bases unmatched to any gene: 3. CDR1 and CDR2 from the germline V gene are ENHRY and SYGVKD. The CDR3 coding sequence is TGTGCCATTAGCGGGGGGGTTCCAGATACGCAGTATTTT. Amino acids: CAISGGVPDTQYF.

The genes are TRBV18 and TRBJ2-1; D is undetermined. The germline V gene encodes CDR1 KGHSH and CDR2 LQKENI. The V end was cut by 5 bases, the J end by 0 bases, with 11 bases between. CDR3 length: 15 residues. CDR3 bases: TGTGCCAGCTCAGACTCCCTAGGCTCCTACAATGAGCAGTTCTTC. Its protein product is CASSDSLGSYNEQFF. The variable domain in full, completed from reference TRBV18 and TRBJ2-1, reads NAGVMQNPRHLVRRRGQEARLRCSPMKGHSHVYWYRQLPEEGLKFMVYLQKENIIDESGMPKERFSAEFPKEGPSILRIQQVVRGDSAAYFCASSDSLGSYNEQFFGPGTRLTVL.